This entry describes one TCR beta chain. Original handling: Estimated nucleated cell counts came from reference gene primer amplification. Clones were sequenced by immunoSEQ multiplex PCR, and TCRdb holds only the in-frame ones, with some missing. V and J calls and clone size are given by that table; D and trimming were obtained from the DNA. This sample yields tens of thousands of clones, of which 80% to 90% are seen a single time; around 4.1% belongs to the top ten. Germline V gives CDR1 WNHNN, CDR2 SYGVQD (reference sequence). The CDR3 is 13 residues long. Trimming cost V 5 bases and J 4 bases; bases outside gene matches: 4. The data originate from a study of blood T cell repertoires in COVID-19. Study details: Samples taken during acute and convalescent COVID-19 were collected in the United States, Italy and Spain.

Cohorts were assigned according to the clinical history that participants reported. This chain uses TRBV10-1 with TRBJ2-7; 8 bases are a match to TRBD2. The TCR was taken from a woman in her thirties or forties with acute COVID-19. The sample was PBMCs or T cells enriched from blood (not recorded which). The CDR3 DNA sequence: TGCGCCAGCAGTTCTAGCGGGTTGTACGAGCAGTACTTC. This sequence encodes CASSSSGLYEQYF.